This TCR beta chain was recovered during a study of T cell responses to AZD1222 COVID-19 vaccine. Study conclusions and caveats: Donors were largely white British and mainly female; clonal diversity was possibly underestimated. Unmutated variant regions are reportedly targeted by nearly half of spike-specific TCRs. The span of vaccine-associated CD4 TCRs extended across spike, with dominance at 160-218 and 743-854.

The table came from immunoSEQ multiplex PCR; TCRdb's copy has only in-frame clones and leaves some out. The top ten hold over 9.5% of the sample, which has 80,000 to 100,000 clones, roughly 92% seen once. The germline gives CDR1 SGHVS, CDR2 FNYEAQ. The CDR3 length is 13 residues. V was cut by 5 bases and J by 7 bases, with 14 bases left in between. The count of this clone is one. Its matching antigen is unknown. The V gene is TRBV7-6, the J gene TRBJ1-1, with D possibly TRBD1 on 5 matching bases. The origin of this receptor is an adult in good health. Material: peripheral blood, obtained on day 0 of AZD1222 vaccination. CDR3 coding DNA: TGTGCCAGCAGCCCCGCCACGGGGCGTGAAGCTTTCTTT. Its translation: CASSPATGREAFF.